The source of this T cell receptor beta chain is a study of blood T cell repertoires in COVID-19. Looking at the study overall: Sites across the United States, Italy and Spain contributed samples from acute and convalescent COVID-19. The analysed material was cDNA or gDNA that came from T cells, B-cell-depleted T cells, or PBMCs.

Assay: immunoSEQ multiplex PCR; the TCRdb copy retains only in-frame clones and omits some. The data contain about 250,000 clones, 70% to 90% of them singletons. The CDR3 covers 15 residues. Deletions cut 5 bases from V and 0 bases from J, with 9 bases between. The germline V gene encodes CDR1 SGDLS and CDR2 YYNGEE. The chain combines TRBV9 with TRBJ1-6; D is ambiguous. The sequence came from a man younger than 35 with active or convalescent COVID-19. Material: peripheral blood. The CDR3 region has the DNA TGTGCCAGCAGTGAAACCGGCTCCTATAATTCACCCCTCCACTTT. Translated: CASSETGSYNSPLHF.